This TCR beta chain comes out of a study of control samples from healthy donors and cancer patients. This clone was counted a single time. Libraries were prepared by immunoSEQ multiplex PCR; TCRdb keeps only in-frame clonotypes and omits some of them. The sample has about 120,000 clones, around nine tenths seen once. With 0 bases removed from V and 6 bases from J, the gap between germline ends came to 9 bases. The CDR3 is made up of 14 amino acids. Germline assignment: CDR1 LGHNA and CDR2 YNFKEQ. Sequenced: blood. The TCR was taken from a middle-aged man in good health. The V and J genes are TRBV4-2 and TRBJ2-1; D possibly corresponds to TRBD2 (5 bases). The CDR3 loop is CASSQDRGSNEQFF. The CDR3 DNA reads as TGTGCCAGCAGCCAAGATCGGGGTAGCAATGAGCAGTTCTTC.